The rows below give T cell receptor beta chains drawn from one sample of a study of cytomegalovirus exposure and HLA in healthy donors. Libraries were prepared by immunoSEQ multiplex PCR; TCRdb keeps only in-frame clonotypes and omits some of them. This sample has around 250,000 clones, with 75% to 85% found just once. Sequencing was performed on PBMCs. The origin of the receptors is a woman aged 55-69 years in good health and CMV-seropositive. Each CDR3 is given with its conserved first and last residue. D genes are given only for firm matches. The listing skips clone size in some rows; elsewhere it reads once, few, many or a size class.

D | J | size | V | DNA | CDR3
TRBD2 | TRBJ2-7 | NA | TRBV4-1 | TGCGCCAGCAGTCCCAGGACTAGCGGAGTGGACGAGCAGTACTTC | CASSPRTSGVDEQYF
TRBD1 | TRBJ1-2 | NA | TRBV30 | TGTGCCTGGAGTGGACAGGGCCCTAACTATGGCTACACCTTC | CAWSGQGPNYGYTF
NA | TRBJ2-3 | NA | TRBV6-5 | TGTGCCAGCAGTTACTCGACAGTCACAGATACGCAGTATTTT | CASSYSTVTDTQYF
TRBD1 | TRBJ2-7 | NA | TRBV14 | TGTGCCAGCAGTTCTTCCGGGACAGTATACGAGCAGTACTTC | CASSSSGTVYEQYF
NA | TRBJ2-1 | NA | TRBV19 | TGTGCCAGTAGTATCCTTCTCTCCTACAATGAGCAGTTCTTC | CASSILLSYNEQFF
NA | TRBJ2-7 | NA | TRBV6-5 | TGTGCCAGCAGTCCCCCCTCTACGTTCGAGCAGTACTTC | CASSPPSTFEQYF
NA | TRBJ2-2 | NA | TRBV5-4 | TGTGCCAGCAGCCAAGACATCAACACCGGGGAGCTGTTTTTT | CASSQDINTGELFF
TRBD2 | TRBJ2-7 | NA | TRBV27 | TGTGCCAGCAGTGGGGGGGGTTGGCCCCCACGTTACGAGCAGTACTTC | CASSGGGWPPRYEQYF
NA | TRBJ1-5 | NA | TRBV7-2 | TGTGCCAGCAGCTTGAACAGGGACTACCAGCCCCAGCATTTT | CASSLNRDYQPQHF
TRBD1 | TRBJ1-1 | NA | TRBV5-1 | TGCGCCAGCAGCCCAAGACAGGGAGGCACTGAAGCTTTCTTT | CASSPRQGGTEAFF
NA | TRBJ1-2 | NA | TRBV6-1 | TGTGCCAGCAGTTCAGGGCCCGCTAACTATGGCTACACCTTC | CASSSGPANYGYTF
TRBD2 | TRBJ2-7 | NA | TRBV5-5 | TGTGCCAGCAGCGCGGGTGGCGGGAGCCCTATTAGCTCCTACGAGCAGTACTTC | CASSAGGGSPISSYEQYF
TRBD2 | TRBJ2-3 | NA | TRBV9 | TGTGCCAGCAGCGTAGGTCTAGCGGGAGGGACAGATACGCAGTATTTT | CASSVGLAGGTDTQYF
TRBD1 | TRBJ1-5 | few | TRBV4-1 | TGCGCCAGCAGCCAAGATAGAGACAGGGGGCAAATTCAGCCCCAGCATTTT | CASSQDRDRGQIQPQHF
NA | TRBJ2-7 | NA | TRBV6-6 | TGTGCCAGCAGAGAACTAGAACACGAGCAGTACTTC | CASRELEHEQYF
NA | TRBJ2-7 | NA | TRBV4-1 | TGCGCCAGCAGCCAAGCGACAGTTAGCTCCTACGAGCAGTACTTC | CASSQATVSSYEQYF
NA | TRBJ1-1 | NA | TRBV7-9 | TGTGCCAGCAGCAAATTCAGGGGAGCGAACACTGAAGCTTTCTTT | CASSKFRGANTEAFF
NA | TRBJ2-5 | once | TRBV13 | TGTGCCAGCAGCTGGAGAGAGACCCAGTACTTC | CASSWRETQYF
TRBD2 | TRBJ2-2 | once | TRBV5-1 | TGCGCCAGCAGCCCCCAAACCGCGGGGGGTGACACCGGGGAGCTGTTTTTT | CASSPQTAGGDTGELFF
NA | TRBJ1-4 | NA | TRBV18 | TGTGCCAGCTCACCACCGACAGGCTCCACAGAAGCTAATGAAAAACTGTTTTTT | CASSPPTGSTEANEKLFF
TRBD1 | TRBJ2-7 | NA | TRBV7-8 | TGTGCCAGCAGCTCTATTGACAGGGGAAGGTCCTACGAGCAGTACTTC | CASSSIDRGRSYEQYF
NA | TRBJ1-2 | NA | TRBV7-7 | TGTGCTAGCAGCTTAGGAGGTCGGATCTACTATGGCTACACCTTC | CASSLGGRIYYGYTF
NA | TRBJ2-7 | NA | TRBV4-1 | TGCGCCAGCAGCCAAGATCAACCCAGGTTCAGCTCCTACGAGCAGTACTTC | CASSQDQPRFSSYEQYF
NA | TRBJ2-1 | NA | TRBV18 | TGTGCCAGCTCACCACCAACCTCAGCGGTTCGCTACAATGAGCAGTTCTTC | CASSPPTSAVRYNEQFF
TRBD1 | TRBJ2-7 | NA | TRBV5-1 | TGCGCCAGCAGCTTGCCTGACAGGGAGTACGAGCAGTACTTC | CASSLPDREYEQYF
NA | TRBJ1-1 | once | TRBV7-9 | TGTTCCAGCAAGGGGAAACAGGCGGCATTGGGCACTGAAGCTTTCTTT | CSSKGKQAALGTEAFF
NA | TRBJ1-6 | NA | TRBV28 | TGTGCCAGCAGTTTACAGGGCAGCTCCAATTCACCCCTCCACTTT | CASSLQGSSNSPLHF
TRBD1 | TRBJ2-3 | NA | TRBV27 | TGTGCCAGCAGTAGGGGACAGGGGATATATACGCAGTATTTT | CASSRGQGIYTQYF
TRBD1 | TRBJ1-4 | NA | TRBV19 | TGTGCCAGTAGTACATCGACAGGGGATCGTGAAAAACTGTTTTTT | CASSTSTGDREKLFF
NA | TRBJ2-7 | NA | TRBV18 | TGTGCCAGCTCACGTCTCTCCTACGAGCAGTACTTC | CASSRLSYEQYF
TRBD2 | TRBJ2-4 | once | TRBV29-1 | TGCAGCGTTGTAACTAGCGGGAGCGGCATTCAGTACTTC | CSVVTSGSGIQYF
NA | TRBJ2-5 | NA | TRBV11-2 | TGTGCCAGCAGCCGTGGAGGGGAAGAGACCCAGTACTTC | CASSRGGEETQYF
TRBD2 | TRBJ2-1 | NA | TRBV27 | TGTGCCAGCAGTAGGAGGGGACTAGCGGGTAATGAGCAGTTCTTC | CASSRRGLAGNEQFF
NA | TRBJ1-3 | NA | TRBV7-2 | TGTGCCAGCAGCTTATACAGGAGAAACACCATATATTTT | CASSLYRRNTIYF
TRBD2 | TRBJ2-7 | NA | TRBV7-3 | TGTGCCAGCAGTTCGTCCCCTCTGGGGACTAGTTCATCCGAGCAGTACTTC | CASSSSPLGTSSSEQYF
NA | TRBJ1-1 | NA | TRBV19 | TGTGCCAGTAGTGAGCGGACTGAAGCTTTCTTT | CASSERTEAFF
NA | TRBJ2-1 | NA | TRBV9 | TGTGCCAGCAGCGTTGGTCCTACGACTCTCCCCACCAATGAGCAGTTCTTC | CASSVGPTTLPTNEQFF
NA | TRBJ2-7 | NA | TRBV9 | TGTGCCAGCAGCGTACATGGTGGGAGTATCTACGAGCAGTACTTC | CASSVHGGSIYEQYF
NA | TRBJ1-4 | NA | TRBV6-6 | TGTGCCAGCAGGCCGCCCGGTACTAATGAAAAACTGTTTTTT | CASRPPGTNEKLFF
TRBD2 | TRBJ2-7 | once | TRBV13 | TGTGCCAGCAGCCGATGGACTAGATCCTACGAGCAGTACTTC | CASSRWTRSYEQYF
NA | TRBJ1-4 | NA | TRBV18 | TGTGCCAGCTCACCACCCCGGGGGAGTCGGGAAAAACTGTTTTTT | CASSPPRGSREKLFF
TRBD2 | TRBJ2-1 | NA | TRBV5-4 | TGTGCCAGCAGCCGTAGCGGGAGCTCCTACAATGAGCAGTTCTTC | CASSRSGSSYNEQFF
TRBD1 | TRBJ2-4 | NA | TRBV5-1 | TGCGCCAGCAGCTTTTCAGCGAGCATCCAGGGGGAGAACATTCAGTACTTC | CASSFSASIQGENIQYF
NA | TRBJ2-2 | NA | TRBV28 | TGTGCCAGCAGTTTAATCGGGGAGACCGGGGAGCTGTTTTTT | CASSLIGETGELFF
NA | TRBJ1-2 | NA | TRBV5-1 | TGCGCCAGCAGCTTGGATATTGGCACAGGCTATGGCTACACCTTC | CASSLDIGTGYGYTF
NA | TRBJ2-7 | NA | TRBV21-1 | TGTGCCAGCAGCAAAGTCCTTTCCGGCGGAAAAACCCCCTACGAGCAGTACTTC | CASSKVLSGGKTPYEQYF
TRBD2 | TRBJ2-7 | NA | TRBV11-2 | TGTGCCAGCTCGCGGGGAGGGCCTCCCGAGCAGTACTTC | CASSRGGPPEQYF
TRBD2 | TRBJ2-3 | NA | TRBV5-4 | TGTGCCAGCAGGCCGGGGACTAGCGGGAGGACAGATACGCAGTATTTT | CASRPGTSGRTDTQYF
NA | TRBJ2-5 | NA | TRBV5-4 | TGTGCCAGCAGCTTGAAAATAGCGGTGGGGGAGACCCAGTACTTC | CASSLKIAVGETQYF